Sequencing of this TCR beta chain was carried out in a study of blood T cells in healthy people across ages. For every donor, a draw yielded 8.5 to 10 milliliters of peripheral blood. A sample-barcoded 5' primer and a J-beta primer mix were used in a second PCR of roughly 7 to 12 cycles. One entry per CDR3 protein, called by TCRdb with MiXCR from the 5' RACE reads. Of about 570,000 distinct CDR3 sequences listed, 27% are singletons. This clonotype originated in a woman between 65 and 79 years old in good health. The sequenced material came from blood.

Here the CDR3 DNA reads TGTGCCAGCAGTGAGGTCCCCAATTCAGGGGCCGCCAAAAACATTCAGTACTTC. Translating gives CASSEVPNSGAAKNIQYF. The V call is TRBV2, the J call TRBJ2-4, with D possibly matching TRBD1 (6 bases). The germline CDR1 and CDR2 sequences are SNHLY and FYNNEI. CDR3 length: 18 residues. Trimming removed 3 bases at V and 1 base at J, with 19 bases between.